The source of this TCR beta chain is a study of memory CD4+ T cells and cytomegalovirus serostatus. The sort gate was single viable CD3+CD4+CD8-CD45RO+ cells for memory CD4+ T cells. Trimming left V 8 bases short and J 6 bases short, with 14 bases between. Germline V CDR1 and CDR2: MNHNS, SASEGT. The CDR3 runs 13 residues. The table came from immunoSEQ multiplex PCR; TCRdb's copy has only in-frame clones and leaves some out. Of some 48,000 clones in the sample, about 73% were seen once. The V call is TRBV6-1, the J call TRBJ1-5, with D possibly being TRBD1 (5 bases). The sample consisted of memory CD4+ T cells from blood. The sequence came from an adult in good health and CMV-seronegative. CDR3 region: CASSFGGGQPQHF. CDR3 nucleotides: TGTGCCAGCTCCTTTGGCGGGGGTCAGCCCCAGCATTTT.